This TCR beta chain derives from a study of OX40 agonist ivuxolimab in advanced cancers. Study-wide context: Patients receiving dose escalation had hepatocellular carcinoma, melanoma, renal cell or head and neck cancer. Study-wide findings and caveats: Mean expanded clone counts were higher in CD8+ than CD4+ T cells.

The V gene's germline CDR1 is KGHSH and CDR2 LQKENI. V dropped 2 bases and J dropped 4 bases, with 11 bases sitting between them. The CDR3 runs 14 residues. Notes on this clone: What it recognizes is unknown.

Libraries were prepared by immunoSEQ multiplex PCR; TCRdb keeps only in-frame clonotypes and omits some of them. The table shows some 51,000 clones, with around 73% occurring only once. The specimen was CD4+ or CD8+ T cells sorted from blood, collected in a trial of the OX40 agonist ivuxolimab. The genes are TRBV18 and TRBJ2-5, with D tentatively TRBD1 (6 bases). The receptor was isolated from an adult with an advanced solid tumor such as melanoma, head and neck, liver or kidney cancer. The CDR3, as DNA: TGTGCCAGCTCACCAGAAAAAGGGGGAGAGACCCAGTACTTC. This sequence encodes CASSPEKGGETQYF.